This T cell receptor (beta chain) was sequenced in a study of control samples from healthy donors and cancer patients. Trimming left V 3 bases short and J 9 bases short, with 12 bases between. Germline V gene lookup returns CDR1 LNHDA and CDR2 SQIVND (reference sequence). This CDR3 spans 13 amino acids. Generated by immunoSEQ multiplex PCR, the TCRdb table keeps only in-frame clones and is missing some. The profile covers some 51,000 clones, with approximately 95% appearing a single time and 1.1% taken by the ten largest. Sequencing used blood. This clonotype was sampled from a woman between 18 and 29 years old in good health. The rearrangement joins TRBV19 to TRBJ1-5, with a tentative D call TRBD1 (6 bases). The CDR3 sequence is CASSINRERPQHF. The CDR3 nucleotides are TGTGCCAGTAGTATCAACAGGGAGCGGCCCCAGCATTTT.